This passage covers 2 T cell receptor beta chains from one sample sequenced in a study of post-analysis software for immune sequencing data. Study results and caveats: TRBV segments more frequent in patients than in controls numbered roughly 5 and included TRBV5-6, TRBV5-1 and TRBV20-1.

The antigens of these receptors remain unknown. Every TCR beta cDNA library bore unique molecular identifiers. TCRdb redid the calling of the PCR reads with MiXCR, one entry per CDR3 protein. The sample shows a few hundred thousand distinct CDR3 sequences, roughly 38% of them seen only once. Sequencing was performed on blood. These receptors were collected from a girl aged 2 to 10 with multiple sclerosis.

The chain recombines TRBV9 with TRBJ1-1; 12 nucleotides line up with TRBD1. V trimming: 1 base; J trimming: 0 bases; junction bases outside the gene matches: 4. Germline V lookup: CDR1 SGDLS, CDR2 YYNGEE. The CDR3 is made up of 17 amino acids. CDR3 residues: CASSVRGDRGLNTEAFF. CDR3 bases: TGTGCCAGCAGCGTAAGGGGGGACAGGGGGCTGAACACTGAAGCTTTCTTT.

V and J are TRBV14 and TRBJ2-5; TRBD2 matches 13 bases. The CDR3 is 18 amino acids. The germline V gene has CDR1 SGHDN and CDR2 FVKESK. Trimming removed 1 base from V and 5 bases from J; junction bases left unmatched: 10. CDR3 in DNA: TGTGCCAGCAGCCAAGGGACTAGCGGGGGCCTGGTTGGCGAGACCCAGTACTTC. It encodes CASSQGTSGGLVGETQYF.